The rows below give T cell receptor beta chains drawn from one sample of a study of T-cell reconstitution after alpha-beta-depleted transplantation in children. TCRdb independently ran MiXCR on the PCR reads; one entry per CDR3 protein. The data hold about 230,000 distinct CDR3 sequences, with more than 10% observed a single time. Sequencing used PBMCs from the stem cell graft donor, obtained from the stem cell graft. The receptor source for this set is a human donor who donated a stem cell graft to a child with acute lymphoblastic leukemia. CDR3s include the opening cysteine and the closing phenylalanine or tryptophan. D genes are given only for firm matches. Clone size is given for some rows only: seen once, a few or many times, or a class if the clone is expanded.

>TRBV5-4|NA|NA|TRBJ1-5
TGTGCCAGCAGCGGAGAGAATCAGCCCCAGCATTTT
CASSGENQPQHF
>TRBV19|NA|NA|TRBJ2-2
TGTGCCAGTAGTACGCTTACCGACTCCACCGGGGAGCTGTTTTTT
CASSTLTDSTGELFF
>TRBV18|many|TRBD1|TRBJ2-5
TGTGCCAGCTCACCCGGGACAGGGGGAGAGACCCAGTACTTC
CASSPGTGGETQYF
>TRBV7-2|many|NA|TRBJ2-3
TGTGCCAGCAGCTTGACTAGGGAAGATACGCAGTATTTT
CASSLTREDTQYF
>TRBV11-2|many|NA|TRBJ1-1
TGTGCCAGCAGCTTATCGTTGTACACTGAAGCTTTCTTT
CASSLSLYTEAFF
>TRBV7-2|NA|TRBD1|TRBJ2-5
TGTGCCAGCAGCCCCAGACAGGGGGCGTGGGAGACCCAGTACTTC
CASSPRQGAWETQYF
>TRBV4-1|many|NA|TRBJ1-6
TGCGCCAGCAGCCAAGAGGAGGGCAGGTTCAATTCACCCCTCCACTTT
CASSQEEGRFNSPLHF
>TRBV7-9|few|NA|TRBJ1-2
TGTGCCAGCAGCTTCCCGACGGGCTATGGCTACACCTTC
CASSFPTGYGYTF
>TRBV5-8|many|NA|TRBJ2-7
TGTGCCAGCAGCTTGGGCAGGGAATACGAGCAGTACTTC
CASSLGREYEQYF
>TRBV20-1|many|NA|TRBJ1-2
TGCAGTGCTTCCCGGGACATCAATGGCTACACCTTC
CSASRDINGYTF
>TRBV6-1|many|NA|TRBJ2-1
TGTGCCACCGTGAAGGGAAGCAATGAGCAGTTCTTC
CATVKGSNEQFF
>TRBV5-4|NA|NA|TRBJ1-1
TGTGCCAGCAGCCCACTAACCACAGGGATGAACACTGAAGCTTTCTTT
CASSPLTTGMNTEAFF